This is a list of T cell receptor beta chains from one sample in a study of blood T cell repertoires in COVID-19. Clones were sequenced by immunoSEQ multiplex PCR, and TCRdb holds only the in-frame ones, with some missing. This table has some 200,000 clones, approximately 86% appearing once. Specimen: peripheral blood. Receptor source: a woman aged 80 or older in a cohort sampled during active or convalescent COVID-19. CDR3s leave out the opening cysteine and the closing phenylalanine or tryptophan. The order of the fields is CDR3 length, V gene, J gene, CDR3 protein.

13	TRBV28	TRBJ1-2	ASSSLGQGDYGYT
13	TRBV7-9	TRBJ1-4	ASSLGTGTDEKLF
13	TRBV6-6	TRBJ1-2	ASSYLRFGVDGYT
13	TRBV7-9	TRBJ1-1	ASSLMSGANTEAF
15	TRBV11-3	TRBJ2-7	ASSLRVWGDRTYEQY
13	TRBV9	TRBJ2-5	ASSLYDGGRETQY
15	TRBV13	TRBJ2-1	ASSLRTSGKAPGEQF
13	TRBV28	TRBJ1-1	ASSKRTGGGTEAF
16	TRBV7-8	TRBJ1-5	ASRPSRQGKYSNQPQH
13	TRBV5-1	TRBJ1-1	ASSAAGTGGTEAF
11	TRBV19	TRBJ1-2	ASSIPEINGYT
11	TRBV9	TRBJ1-1	ASSVAAGNEAF
14	TRBV5-4	TRBJ1-5	ASSLGGEPSDQPQH
9	TRBV28	TRBJ2-1	ASSKPGTLF
12	TRBV28	TRBJ1-1	ASRGEGRWGEAF
17	TRBV7-9	TRBJ2-1	ASSSGNRISGRAYNEQF
13	TRBV9	TRBJ2-1	ASSVGRGRYNEQF
12	TRBV28	TRBJ1-2	ASSLGQANYGYT
12	TRBV5-1	TRBJ2-2	ATNWASNTGELF
12	TRBV3-1/TRBV3-2	TRBJ1-3	ASSPPRTGNTIY
13	TRBV11-3	TRBJ2-5	ASSLGGGNQETQY
15	TRBV4-3	TRBJ2-1	ASSQEAGGALRNEQF
9	TRBV11-2	TRBJ1-1	ASSETGLAF
11	TRBV19	TRBJ1-2	ASSIGGVYGYT
14	TRBV18	TRBJ2-5	ASSPETSGNQETQY
13	TRBV6-6	TRBJ1-1	ASRWDRGLNTEAF
13	TRBV5-4	TRBJ1-1	ASSLATGPNTEAF
15	TRBV27	TRBJ1-4	ASSLSITGRGEEKLF
13	TRBV28	TRBJ2-7	ASSRRTSGWYEQY
12	TRBV27	TRBJ1-4	ASSWTGGFEKLF
12	TRBV7-9	TRBJ2-7	ASSLDWGSYEQY
15	TRBV7-9	TRBJ1-5	ASSLGRGPYSNQPQH
11	TRBV27	TRBJ1-3	ASRFRSGNTIY
13	TRBV7-9	TRBJ1-2	ASSPRDRRSYGYT
13	TRBV3-1/TRBV3-2	TRBJ1-4	ASSLRTGGKEKLF
13	TRBV10-2	TRBJ2-3	ASPPGRAGPDTQY
14	TRBV27	TRBJ1-6	ASSLTTTGGNSPLH
13	TRBV20-1	TRBJ2-1	SASHAGGPEDEQF
9	TRBV24-1	TRBJ2-1	ATSAGWEQF
14	TRBV21-1	TRBJ2-3	ASSNDDRGRRDTQY
13	TRBV27	TRBJ2-5	ASSSLGTAEETQY
17	TRBV18	TRBJ2-2	ASSLRTGPMTTNTGELF
12	TRBV14	TRBJ2-1	ASSQERVVNEQF
9	TRBV20-1	TRBJ2-5	SATLMETQY
11	TRBV5-1	TRBJ1-1	ASSLITGPEAF
14	TRBV5-3	TRBJ1-5	ARSWGTGNSNQPQH
12	TRBV13	TRBJ2-5	ASSLGETQETQY
13	TRBV9	TRBJ2-3	ASSVDRERIDTQY